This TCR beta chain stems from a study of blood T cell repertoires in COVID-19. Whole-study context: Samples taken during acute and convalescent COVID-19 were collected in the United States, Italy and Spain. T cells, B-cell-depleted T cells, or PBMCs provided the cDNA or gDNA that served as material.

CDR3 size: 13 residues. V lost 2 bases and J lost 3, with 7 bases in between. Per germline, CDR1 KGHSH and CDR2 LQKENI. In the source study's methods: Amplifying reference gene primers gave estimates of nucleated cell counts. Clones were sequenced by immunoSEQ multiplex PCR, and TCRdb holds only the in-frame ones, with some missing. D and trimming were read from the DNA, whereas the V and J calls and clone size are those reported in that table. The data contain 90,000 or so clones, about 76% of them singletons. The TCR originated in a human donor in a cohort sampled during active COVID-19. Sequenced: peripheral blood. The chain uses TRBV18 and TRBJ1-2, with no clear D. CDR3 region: CASSPENDYGYTF. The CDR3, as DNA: TGTGCCAGCTCACCAGAGAACGACTATGGCTACACCTTC.